A single sample is the source of the 31 T cell receptor beta chains below, sequenced in a study of cytomegalovirus exposure and HLA in healthy donors. The primer mix had 60 Vbeta and 13 Jbeta primers. Clones were sequenced by immunoSEQ multiplex PCR, and TCRdb holds only the in-frame ones, with some missing. This sample carries some 150,000 clones, 55% to 65% of them seen once, and the ten largest clones take 2.5% to 3.5%. Sequencing was performed on PBMCs. These TCRs come from a man between 40 and 49 years old in good health and CMV-seronegative.

J is TRBJ2-1 and V is TRBV29-1, with TRBD2 matching over 7 bases. The length of the CDR3 is 14 residues. V dropped 6 bases and J dropped 6; count of bases not matched to a gene: 11. Germline V gives CDR1 SQVTM, CDR2 ANQGSEA. CDR3 protein: CSVGGGRNGNEQFF. In nucleotides, the CDR3 is TGCAGCGTGGGGGGAGGGAGAAACGGCAATGAGCAGTTCTTC.

The gene calls are TRBV7-3 and TRBJ2-1; 11 bases match TRBD2. Germline loops: CDR1 SGHTA, CDR2 FQGTGA. J was trimmed by 4 bases and V by 5 bases; bases with no gene match: 7. CDR3 length equals 16 residues. CDR3 loop: CASSLGTSGPYNEQFF. The CDR3 DNA follows: TGTGCCAGCAGCCTAGGGACTAGCGGACCGTACAATGAGCAGTTCTTC.

V usage is TRBV2 and J usage is TRBJ2-3; 9 bases align to TRBD2. The germline V gene encodes CDR1 SNHLY and CDR2 FYNNEI. The CDR3 sequence is 17 residues long. V was clipped by 8 bases and J by 3 bases; unmatched bases: 15. CDR3 in amino acids: CASRTPGAGGPTDTQYF. The CDR3 DNA reads as TGTGCCAGCCGCACCCCAGGGGCGGGGGGGCCTACAGATACGCAGTATTTT. The full variable domain, completed using reference TRBV2 and TRBJ2-3, is EPEVTQTPSHQVTQMGQEVILRCVPISNHLYFYWYRQILGQKVEFLVSFYNNEISEKSEIFDDQFSVERPDGSNFTLKIRSTKLEDSAMYFCASRTPGAGGPTDTQYFGPGTRLTVL.

The chain carries TRBV19 and TRBJ1-3; no clear D. Germline loops: CDR1 LNHDA, CDR2 SQIVND (reference sequence). The CDR3 runs to 15 residues. Trimming took 4 bases from V and 2 from J, leaving 12 bases between them. The CDR3 here is CASSNVRDPGNTIYF. The CDR3 nucleotides are TGTGCCAGTAGTAACGTGAGGGATCCTGGAAACACCATATATTTT.

This clone was recorded a few times. V usage is TRBV11-3 and J usage is TRBJ2-5, with D possibly being TRBD2 (6 bases). This CDR3 contains 16 residues. Per germline, CDR1 SGHNT and CDR2 YENEEA. Trimming shortened V by 2 bases and J by 2 bases, and 15 bases separated the two germline ends. The chain's CDR3 is CASSLSVGGKQETQYF. The DNA for the CDR3 is TGTGCCAGCAGCTTAAGTGTCGGGGGAAAACAAGAGACCCAGTACTTC.

The V gene is TRBV5-4, the J gene TRBJ2-7; D may be TRBD2 (6 bases). This CDR3 is built from 14 residues. Trimming took off 2 bases at V and 3 bases at J, with 12 bases between the two ends. The V gene's germline CDR1 is SGHNT and CDR2 YYREEE (reference sequence). This chain's CDR3 is CASSLGGLNYEQYF. In DNA, the CDR3 is TGTGCCAGCAGCTTAGGAGGGTTGAACTACGAGCAGTACTTC.

This clone was observed a handful of times. V gene TRBV15 combines with J gene TRBJ1-4; 7 nucleotides agree with TRBD1. Germline V lookup: CDR1 LNHNV, CDR2 YYDKDF (reference sequence). The CDR3 sequence is 16 residues long. V trimming: 1 base; J trimming: 0 bases; junction bases outside the gene matches: 2. The CDR3 sequence is CATSRGGTATNEKLFF. The CDR3 DNA is TGTGCCACCAGCAGAGGTGGGACAGCAACTAATGAAAAACTGTTTTTT.

A single count supports this clone. The chain employs TRBV12-5 and TRBJ2-5; possible D gene TRBD1, 6 bases. V dropped 1 base and J dropped 5 bases, with 11 bases sitting between them. Per the germline V gene, CDR1 is LGHNT and CDR2 is FRNRAP. There are 14 residues in the CDR3. CDR3 loop: CASGLAEGVETQYF. CDR3 DNA sequence: TGTGCTAGTGGTTTGGCCGAGGGGGTGGAGACCCAGTACTTC.

The chain is built from TRBV19 and TRBJ1-6; 7 bases agree with TRBD1. Germline V gives CDR1 LNHDA, CDR2 SQIVND (reference sequence). J was trimmed by 7 bases and V by 6 bases; bases with no gene match: 9. This CDR3 region has 15 residues. CDR3 bases: TGTGCCAGTAGCCTGGGACAGAAGTGGAATTCACCCCTCCACTTT. This sequence encodes CASSLGQKWNSPLHF.

The rearrangement joins TRBV6-1 to TRBJ2-2; tentatively, D is TRBD2 (6 bases). V lost 3 bases and J 9 bases, leaving 14 bases between the germline ends. The CDR3 contains 14 residues. Germline-derived CDR1 and CDR2 are MNHNS and SASEGT. The CDR3 DNA reads TGTGCCAGCAGTGAGACTAGTAACATCCGGGAGCTGTTTTTT. It codes for CASSETSNIRELFF.

This clone was seen a handful of times. The rearrangement joins TRBV7-2 to TRBJ2-7; 13 bases fit TRBD2. J lost 1 base, V lost 2 bases, and 2 bases had no gene match. The length of the CDR3 is 16 residues. Germline assignment: CDR1 SGHTA and CDR2 FQGNSA. The CDR3 nucleotides are TGTGCCAGCAGCTTACGGGGACTAGCGGGATCCTACGAGCAGTACTTC. This encodes CASSLRGLAGSYEQYF.

The gene calls are TRBV29-1 and TRBJ2-1; a weak D match, TRBD1 (6 bases). CDR3 length equals 12 residues. V lost 4 bases and J 3 bases, leaving 7 bases between the germline ends. From germline, CDR1 is SQVTM and CDR2 ANQGSEA. The CDR3 bases are TGCAGCGTTGGGACAGACTACAATGAGCAGTTCTTC. The encoded protein is CSVGTDYNEQFF.

V and J are TRBV2 and TRBJ2-1; 7 nucleotides agree with TRBD1. The length of the CDR3 is 12 residues. The V segment lost 5 bases and the J segment 9 bases; nucleotides outside the gene matches: 4. The germline V gene encodes CDR1 SNHLY and CDR2 FYNNEI. CDR3 residues: CASSTGVSEQFF. The CDR3 DNA sequence: TGTGCCAGCAGTACAGGGGTGAGTGAGCAGTTCTTC. Using reference TRBV2 and TRBJ2-1 for the parts outside the CDR3, the full variable domain is EPEVTQTPSHQVTQMGQEVILRCVPISNHLYFYWYRQILGQKVEFLVSFYNNEISEKSEIFDDQFSVERPDGSNFTLKIRSTKLEDSAMYFCASSTGVSEQFFGPGTRLTVL.

This sequence joins TRBV18 and TRBJ2-5; D unresolved. The germline CDR1 and CDR2 sequences are KGHSH and LQKENI. This CDR3 has 13 amino acids. The V and J ends lost 3 bases and 5 bases respectively, with 10 bases between them. CDR3 region: CASSPPNLETQYF. Written as DNA, the CDR3 is TGTGCCAGCTCACCCCCTAATCTGGAGACCCAGTACTTC.

V usage is TRBV6-1 and J usage is TRBJ1-1; no firm D call. The CDR3 extends over 14 amino acids. In germline, CDR1 is MNHNS, CDR2 SASEGT. Trimming shortened V by 1 base and J by 0 bases, and 6 bases separated the two germline ends. CDR3 residues: CASSEVYLNTEAFF. CDR3 nucleotides: TGTGCCAGCAGTGAAGTTTATCTGAACACTGAAGCTTTCTTT.

The CDR3 DNA sequence: TGTGCCAGCAGCTACCGGGACAGGGTGCTTTCACCCCTCCACTTT. Protein product: CASSYRDRVLSPLHF. The chain recombines TRBV5-6 with TRBJ1-6; 9 bases match TRBD1. The CDR3 has 15 residues. With 3 bases clipped from V and 9 bases from J, the junction kept 7 bases outside the gene matches. Germline V gene data show CDR1 as SGHDT and CDR2 as YYEEEE.

The chain carries TRBV29-1 and TRBJ2-7, with D tentatively TRBD1 (6 bases). Trimming removed 0 bases from V and 0 bases from J, with 12 bases in between. CDR3 size: 15 residues. Per germline, CDR1 SQVTM and CDR2 ANQGSEA. CDR3: CSVEDEGVGSYEQYF. Written as DNA, the CDR3 is TGCAGCGTTGAAGACGAGGGGGTCGGCTCCTACGAGCAGTACTTC.

This chain uses TRBV19 with TRBJ1-2; a weak D match, TRBD1 (5 bases). The CDR3 spans 14 residues. Between the trimmed V and J ends, which lost 4 bases and 4 bases, there was a span of 13 bases. Germline assignment: CDR1 LNHDA and CDR2 SQIVND (reference sequence). The CDR3 protein is CASSTTTVTYGYTF. The CDR3 region has the DNA TGTGCCAGTAGTACGACGACAGTTACCTATGGCTACACCTTC.

V and J are TRBV5-8 and TRBJ1-1; weak D call: TRBD1 (5 bases). V lost 5 bases and J 1 base, leaving 15 bases between the germline ends. The CDR3 has 15 residues. Germline loops: CDR1 SGHTS, CDR2 YDEGEE. The CDR3 DNA follows: TGTGCCAGCAGACCAGGGTCAAATTGGAACACTGAAGCTTTCTTT. Translation: CASRPGSNWNTEAFF.

The chain links TRBV11-2 to TRBJ1-5, with D tentatively TRBD1 (5 bases). This CDR3 is 13 amino acids long. Per germline, CDR1 SGHAT and CDR2 FQNNGV. V was cut by 5 bases and J by 7 bases, with 12 bases left in between. The CDR3 region is CASSLGRGQPQHF. CDR3 DNA sequence: TGTGCCAGCAGCCTCGGGCGGGGGCAGCCCCAGCATTTT.

The J gene is TRBJ1-6, the V gene TRBV5-1; D is possibly TRBD1 (5 bases). Trimming stripped 2 bases from V and 7 bases from J, with 13 bases between. Per the germline V gene, CDR1 is SGHRS and CDR2 is YFSETQ. The CDR3 totals 15 residues. CDR3: CASSLGRALNSPLHF. The CDR3, as DNA: TGCGCCAGCAGCTTAGGCAGGGCCTTAAATTCACCCCTCCACTTT.

This clone was counted once. The rearrangement uses TRBV5-4 and TRBJ2-1; 10 bases align to TRBD2. With V trimmed by 0 bases and J by 7 bases, 4 bases remained unmatched. The CDR3 contains 15 residues. Germline V gives CDR1 SGHNT, CDR2 YYREEE (reference sequence). CDR3 DNA: TGTGCCAGCAGCTTGGCCATTAGCGGGGGGAATGAGCAGTTCTTC. Protein product: CASSLAISGGNEQFF.

The chain carries TRBV5-4 and TRBJ1-5, with D possibly being TRBD1 (6 bases). Germline assignment: CDR1 SGHNT and CDR2 YYREEE (reference sequence). The V end lost 4 bases, the J end lost 11 bases, and 22 bases lay between the germline ends. The length of the CDR3 is 15 residues. For the CDR3, the DNA is TGTGCCAGCAGCCGGGGGGGGCAGGGCGGGGATGCCCAGCATTTT. Translating it yields CASSRGGQGGDAQHF.

The CDR3 spells CASSYQGVDTEAFF. The CDR3 DNA follows: TGTGCCAGCAGTTACCAGGGGGTGGACACTGAAGCTTTCTTT. The genes are TRBV6-6 and TRBJ1-1, with TRBD1 identical over 7 bases. In germline, CDR1 is MNHNY, CDR2 SVGAGI (reference sequence). The CDR3 contains 14 residues. With 2 bases clipped from V and 3 bases from J, the junction kept 3 bases outside the gene matches.

The rearrangement uses TRBV4-2 and TRBJ1-2, with a tentative D call TRBD1 (5 bases). Germline CDR1 reads LGHNA; CDR2 reads YNFKEQ. The CDR3 runs 15 residues. With 1 base removed from V and 4 bases from J, the gap between germline ends came to 13 bases. Here the CDR3 DNA reads TGTGCCAGCAGCCAAGGTCGACTCGACAGCTATGGCTACACCTTC. Translating it yields CASSQGRLDSYGYTF.

The chain couples TRBV29-1 to TRBJ2-1, with no clear D. This CDR3 is built from 15 residues. The ends were cut back, 7 bases at V and 5 bases at J, with 21 bases in the middle. Germline V CDR1 and CDR2: SQVTM, ANQGSEA. CDR3 nucleotides: TGCAGCGCTGTGTCTCCGGGTTCTGTCCACAATGAGCAGTTCTTC. As protein: CSAVSPGSVHNEQFF.

The genes are TRBV30 and TRBJ2-3; TRBD1 might be the D (5 bases). Germline assignment: CDR1 GTSNPN and CDR2 SVGIG (reference sequence). The V end was cut by 2 bases, the J end by 5 bases, with 17 bases between. CDR3 size: 15 residues. As DNA, the CDR3 is TGTGCCTGGAGTACAATGTCTTCAGGGTTAGATACGCAGTATTTT. Translation gives CAWSTMSSGLDTQYF.

The genes are TRBV2 and TRBJ2-2, with D perhaps matching TRBD1 (9 bases). Germline V gene lookup returns CDR1 SNHLY and CDR2 FYNNEI. The CDR3 totals 19 residues. Trimming removed 3 bases at V and 3 bases at J, with 23 bases between. As DNA, the CDR3 is TGTGCCAGCAGTGACCTGGACAGGGGAGGCGGGAGGCACACCGGGGAGCTGTTTTTT. Translation: CASSDLDRGGGRHTGELFF. The whole variable domain, filled in from reference TRBV2 and TRBJ2-2, reads EPEVTQTPSHQVTQMGQEVILRCVPISNHLYFYWYRQILGQKVEFLVSFYNNEISEKSEIFDDQFSVERPDGSNFTLKIRSTKLEDSAMYFCASSDLDRGGGRHTGELFFGEGSRLTVL.

V and J are TRBV7-2 and TRBJ2-7, with 15 bases that match TRBD2. V lost 8 bases, J lost 4 bases, and 12 bases stayed unmatched. The CDR3 is 17 amino acids. CDR1 SGHTA and CDR2 FQGNSA come from the germline V gene. The CDR3 DNA reads as TGTGCCAGCGCCGGAGGGACTAGCGGGAGGCCCCTTTACGAGCAGTACTTC. Its translation is CASAGGTSGRPLYEQYF.

V and J are TRBV7-9 and TRBJ2-1; 16 bases are a match to TRBD2. J lost 0 bases, V lost 5 bases, and 7 bases had no gene match. CDR3 length equals 19 residues. In germline, CDR1 is SEHNR, CDR2 FQNEAQ (reference sequence). CDR3 region: CASSPGTSGRGFSYNEQFF. CDR3 DNA: TGTGCCAGCAGCCCCGGGACTAGCGGGAGGGGATTCTCCTACAATGAGCAGTTCTTC. The full variable domain, completed using reference TRBV7-9 and TRBJ2-1, is DTGVSQNPRHKITKRGQNVTFRCDPISEHNRLYWYRQTLGQGPEFLTYFQNEAQLEKSRLLSDRFSAERPKGSFSTLEIQRTEQGDSAMYLCASSPGTSGRGFSYNEQFFGPGTRLTVL.

This clone was seen a handful of times. This chain connects TRBV11-2 to TRBJ2-1, with 12 bases that match TRBD2. After removal of 4 bases from V and 14 bases from J, the junction contained 6 bases not matched to a gene. Germline V gene data show CDR1 as SGHAT and CDR2 as FQNNGV. The CDR3 extends over 13 amino acids. The DNA of the CDR3 is TGTGCCAGCAGCTCGGGACTAGCGGGCCCCAAGTTCTTC. Encoded protein: CASSSGLAGPKFF.